This T cell receptor beta chain was observed in a study of cytomegalovirus exposure and HLA in healthy donors. Notes on the study in general: The authors confirmed in vitro that three CMV-associated chains were specific for CMV antigens. That first-cohort TCR clusters tended to co-occur in the approximately 120 validation repertoires was found in a later analysis. Cytomegalovirus association was listed for 164 TCR beta chains.

Separate from the approximately 720-subject first cohort was the approximately 130-subject validation cohort, to which the donors belonged. TCRdb's table, derived via immunoSEQ multiplex PCR, lists solely in-frame clones and lacks some. Counted here are hundreds of thousands of clones, approximately 87% occurring once; the ten biggest clones make up 5.5% to 6.5%. CDR1 is SEHNR and CDR2 is FQNEAQ in the germline V gene (reference sequence). The CDR3 is 11 residues long. V was pared by 5 bases and J by 7 bases, with 9 bases between. Points on this clone: Its cognate antigen is unknown.

This TCR derives from a woman aged 18-35 years in good health and CMV-seronegative. Sequenced sample: PBMCs. This sequence joins TRBV7-9 and TRBJ2-7, with a weak D call TRBD1 (6 bases). The CDR3 here is CASSAGTEQYF. The CDR3 bases are TGTGCCAGCAGCGCCGGGACAGAGCAGTACTTC.